The entry below gives a single T cell receptor beta chain sequence along with its context. Its antigen remains unidentified. The data derive from a study of CD8+ T cells in alopecia areata. Points from the study as a whole: Lesional scalp exceeded normal scalp in clonality, especially in alopecia totalis/universalis.

Treatment here: oral pan-JAK inhibitor, 5-10 mg twice daily. RNA was isolated and reverse transcribed to cDNA, the sequencing template. The assay was immunoSEQ multiplex PCR, and TCRdb's table has in-frame clones only and misses some. This table holds roughly 200,000 clones, about 60% found once. Per germline, CDR1 SGHNT and CDR2 YYREEE (reference sequence). V lost 0 bases, J lost 6 bases, and 2 bases stayed unmatched. The CDR3 runs to 14 residues. The sample here was CD8+ T cells sorted from blood, taken at week 24, from a patient treated with tofacitinib. The sequence came from a human donor with alopecia areata. V gene TRBV5-4 combines with J gene TRBJ2-2; 7 bases are shared with TRBD1. The CDR3 DNA sequence: TGTGCCAGCAGCTTGGGACAGGGTCCCGGGGAGCTGTTTTTT. Its translation is CASSLGQGPGELFF.